Listed below are T cell receptor beta chains from one sample, sequenced in a study of blood T cell repertoires in COVID-19. The assay was immunoSEQ multiplex PCR, and TCRdb's table has in-frame clones only and misses some. The top ten hold about 6.9% of the sample, which has about 160,000 clones, about 85% seen once. The specimen sequenced was peripheral blood. The source is an elderly man with COVID-19, enrolled during active disease. Each CDR3 is given with its conserved first and last residue. Fields, in order: V gene, J gene, clone size, D gene, CDR3 protein, CDR3 DNA. A D gene is named only where the DNA matches it firmly. Not all rows give a size; the values are once, few, many and, for expanded clones, a class.

TRBV3-1/TRBV3-2	TRBJ2-5	-	-	CASSQVRGETQYF	TGTGCCAGCAGCCAAGTCAGGGGTGAGACCCAGTACTTC
TRBV7-3	TRBJ1-1	-	TRBD1	CASSEGGTDEAFF	TGTGCCAGCAGCGAAGGGGGGACAGATGAAGCTTTCTTT
TRBV3-1/TRBV3-2	TRBJ2-1	-	TRBD2	CASSLGTSRVNEQFF	TGTGCCAGCAGCCTCGGGACTAGCAGGGTGAATGAGCAGTTCTTC
TRBV20-1	TRBJ1-5	few	-	CSASPTGLNQPQHF	TGCAGTGCTAGTCCCACAGGGCTCAATCAGCCCCAGCATTTT
TRBV3-1/TRBV3-2	TRBJ2-3	-	TRBD2	CASSQGVAGARDTQYF	TGTGCCAGCAGCCAAGGGGTAGCGGGGGCTCGGGATACGCAGTATTTT
TRBV6-5	TRBJ1-5	-	-	CASSYSGGLKQPQHF	TGTGCCAGCAGTTACTCGGGGGGGCTAAAGCAGCCCCAGCATTTT
TRBV7-3	TRBJ2-3	-	TRBD1	CASSSILGRTGDLPDTQYF	TGTGCCAGCAGCTCCATCCTGGGTAGGACAGGGGATCTTCCAGATACGCAGTATTTT
TRBV5-5	TRBJ2-7	-	-	CASSLLPGNEQYF	TGTGCCAGCAGCTTACTGCCGGGTAACGAGCAGTACTTC
TRBV29-1	TRBJ1-1	once	TRBD1	CSVPPPATGRWGKAEAFF	TGCAGCGTACCCCCCCCCGCGACAGGGCGGTGGGGTAAGGCTGAAGCTTTCTTT
TRBV6-5	TRBJ1-1	-	TRBD1	CASSYADRGPAFF	TGTGCCAGCAGTTACGCTGACAGGGGGCCTGCTTTCTTT
TRBV18	TRBJ1-1	-	TRBD1	CASLGGGYWGNTEAFF	TGTGCCAGCTTAGGGGGCGGGTACTGGGGGAACACTGAAGCTTTCTTT
TRBV19	TRBJ1-6	-	TRBD1	CAIGTGSSPLHF	TGTGCGATCGGGACAGGGAGTTCACCCCTCCACTTT
TRBV5-4	TRBJ1-2	-	-	CASSLEGLYGYTF	TGTGCCAGCAGCTTGGAGGGACTCTATGGCTACACCTTC
TRBV9	TRBJ1-1	-	-	CASSGDSRVLNTEAFF	TGTGCCAGCAGCGGTGATTCCAGGGTTTTGAACACTGAAGCTTTCTTT
TRBV9	TRBJ2-5	-	TRBD2	CASSVDPQGGQETQYF	TGTGCCAGCAGCGTAGACCCCCAGGGAGGGCAAGAGACCCAGTACTTC
TRBV2	TRBJ2-3	-	TRBD2	CASSRTSGGDSQYF	TGTGCCAGCAGTCGAACTAGCGGGGGGGACTCGCAGTATTTT
TRBV15	TRBJ2-2	-	-	CATSRDGQATGELFF	TGTGCCACCAGCAGAGATGGGCAGGCTACCGGGGAGCTGTTTTTT
TRBV18	TRBJ2-5	-	-	CASSNRQETQYF	TGTGCCAGCTCAAATCGGCAAGAGACCCAGTACTTC
TRBV3-1/TRBV3-2	TRBJ1-6	-	-	CASSPRGTDSPLHF	TGTGCCAGCAGCCCCAGGGGTACCGATTCACCCCTCCACTTT
TRBV5-1	TRBJ1-3	once	-	CASSLEGQGSGNTIYF	TGCGCCAGCAGCTTGGAAGGGCAGGGCTCTGGAAACACCATATATTTT
TRBV28	TRBJ1-6	-	-	CASSSYRVESPLHF	TGTGCCAGCAGTTCCTACAGGGTTGAGTCACCCCTCCACTTT
TRBV6-1	TRBJ1-3	-	-	CASSEGIGAGNTIYF	TGTGCCAGCAGTGAAGGAATCGGTGCCGGAAACACCATATATTTT
TRBV5-1	TRBJ1-6	-	TRBD1	CASSLADRRNSPLHF	TGCGCCAGCAGCTTGGCGGACAGGCGCAATTCACCCCTCCACTTT
TRBV5-4	TRBJ2-3	-	TRBD2	CASSPGLAGGEDTQYF	TGTGCCAGCAGCCCGGGACTAGCGGGGGGAGAAGATACGCAGTATTTT
TRBV27	TRBJ1-2	-	-	CASSHNPRVPYTF	TGTGCCAGCAGCCATAACCCCCGGGTTCCGTACACCTTC
TRBV6-2/TRBV6-3	TRBJ1-6	once	-	CASSQAGGGSPLHF	TGTGCCAGCAGCCAGGCGGGCGGTGGTTCACCCCTCCACTTT
TRBV7-3	TRBJ1-6	few	-	CASSIDRNNSPLHF	TGTGCCAGCAGCATCGACAGGAATAATTCACCCCTCCACTTT
TRBV6-5	TRBJ2-1	-	-	CASRIDLGTGNEQFF	TGTGCCAGCAGGATCGACCTCGGTACGGGGAATGAGCAGTTCTTC
TRBV7-9	TRBJ1-2	-	TRBD1	CASSSGTGGNSNYGYTF	TGTGCCAGCAGCTCCGGGACAGGGGGCAATTCTAACTATGGCTACACCTTC
TRBV28	TRBJ1-2	-	-	CATRQDTF	TGTGCCACCCGACAGGACACCTTC
TRBV5-1	TRBJ1-2	-	TRBD1	CASSLEGQGDYFYGYTF	TGCGCCAGCAGCTTGGAGGGACAGGGGGATTATTTCTATGGCTACACCTTC
TRBV27	TRBJ2-7	-	-	CASSWGLPSSYEQYF	TGTGCCAGCAGTTGGGGACTCCCGAGCTCCTACGAGCAGTACTTC
TRBV7-3	TRBJ2-2	-	-	CASSLDGARNTGELFF	TGTGCCAGCAGCTTAGATGGGGCGCGAAACACCGGGGAGCTGTTTTTT
TRBV10-3	TRBJ1-5	-	-	CAIGPINQPQHF	TGTGCCATCGGCCCGATCAATCAGCCCCAGCATTTT
TRBV2	TRBJ2-1	once	TRBD1	CATRDRATYNEQFF	TGTGCCACTAGGGACAGGGCAACCTACAATGAGCAGTTCTTC
TRBV7-2	TRBJ1-1	-	TRBD1	CASSPRQGVETEAFF	TGTGCCAGCAGCCCCAGACAGGGTGTGGAGACTGAAGCTTTCTTT
TRBV5-8	TRBJ2-7	few	-	CATRLEGSYEQYF	TGTGCCACGCGATTGGAGGGTTCCTACGAGCAGTACTTC
TRBV5-1	TRBJ1-1	-	-	CASSSQEDTEAFF	TGCGCCAGCAGCTCCCAGGAAGACACTGAAGCTTTCTTT
TRBV4-2	TRBJ1-3	once	-	CASSQESTVLSSGNTIYF	TGTGCCAGCAGCCAAGAGTCTACGGTATTATCCTCTGGAAACACCATATATTTT
TRBV10-3	TRBJ2-5	-	-	CAISGGAETQYF	TGTGCCATCAGTGGGGGAGCGGAGACCCAGTACTTC
TRBV7-2	TRBJ2-4	-	-	CASSEQGYIQYF	TGTGCCAGCAGCGAACAGGGATACATTCAGTACTTC
TRBV7-2	TRBJ2-2	-	-	CASSHPDSTGELFF	TGTGCCAGCAGCCATCCCGACAGCACCGGGGAGCTGTTTTTT
TRBV27	TRBJ1-1	-	-	CASSLRRGNTEAFF	TGTGCCAGCAGTTTACGTAGGGGGAACACTGAAGCTTTCTTT
TRBV19	TRBJ1-2	few	TRBD1	CASNERDSGYGYTF	TGTGCCAGTAACGAACGGGACAGTGGCTATGGCTACACCTTC
TRBV12-3/TRBV12-4	TRBJ1-1	-	TRBD1	CASRSTGDLAFF	TGTGCCAGCAGGTCGACAGGGGACTTAGCTTTCTTT
TRBV28	TRBJ1-6	-	-	CASGEVVGSGSRSPLHF	TGTGCCAGCGGGGAGGTGGTAGGTTCGGGATCGCGCTCACCCCTCCACTTT
TRBV5-1	TRBJ2-2	-	-	CASSLGGQNTGELFF	TGCGCCAGCAGCTTGGGGGGACAGAACACCGGGGAGCTGTTTTTT
TRBV6-5	TRBJ2-1	-	-	CANSDGVEQFF	TGTGCCAATTCAGACGGGGTCGAGCAGTTCTTC
TRBV7-9	TRBJ1-3	-	TRBD1	CASSSGQGDTIYF	TGTGCCAGCAGCTCCGGACAGGGAGACACCATATATTTT
TRBV6-6	TRBJ1-6	-	TRBD1	CASSYTPDRGGSPLHF	TGTGCCAGCAGTTACACACCTGACAGGGGTGGGTCACCCCTCCACTTT
TRBV11-3	TRBJ2-1	-	-	CASRTGFNEQFF	TGTGCCAGCAGAACGGGATTTAATGAGCAGTTCTTC
TRBV19	TRBJ1-5	-	-	CASSQNAGVDQPQHF	TGTGCCAGTAGTCAGAACGCGGGGGTGGATCAGCCCCAGCATTTT
TRBV5-1	TRBJ2-5	-	-	CASSLGLATLRETQYF	TGCGCCAGCAGCTTAGGGCTAGCGACTCTTCGAGAGACCCAGTACTTC
TRBV7-9	TRBJ1-5	-	TRBD1	CASSWGQGNQPQHF	TGTGCCAGCAGCTGGGGACAGGGTAACCAGCCCCAGCATTTT
TRBV5-6	TRBJ1-1	-	-	CASSLGAFLNTEAFF	TGTGCCAGCAGCTTGGGGGCGTTCCTGAACACTGAAGCTTTCTTT